This T cell receptor (beta chain) was captured by sequencing in a study of neurological immune-mediated disorders. The table lists this clonotype with many counts. Germline lookup yields CDR1 MDHEN and CDR2 SYDVKM. Losses at the gene ends were 6 bases for V and 2 bases for J; bases not matched to a gene: 10. The CDR3 has 15 amino acids. The time point: longitudinal time-point 1 (baseline). One entry per CDR3 protein, called by TCRdb with MiXCR from the 5' RACE reads. The sample consists of 50,000 to 70,000 distinct CDR3 sequences, about 10% of them appearing once. Sequencing was done on a sample of PBMCs. The receptor comes from a male donor with HTLV-1-associated myelopathy (HAM/TSP). The chain employs TRBV28 and TRBJ2-7, with 7 bases fitting TRBD1. In DNA, the CDR3 is TGTGCCAGCAGACTTCCAAAGGGGGCCACCTACGAGCAGTACTTC. This translates into CASRLPKGATYEQYF.